The rows below give T cell receptor beta chains drawn from one sample of a study of blood T cell repertoires in COVID-19. Sequencing was performed with immunoSEQ multiplex PCR; in TCRdb, only in-frame clones are kept and a portion is missing. The sample has over 120,000 clones, 80% to 90% seen once; the top ten hold 10%. Material for sequencing was peripheral blood. The receptors here all came from a man aged 55 to 69 with active or convalescent COVID-19. The CDR3 runs from the conserved cysteine through the conserved F or W. Each record gives: D gene, J gene, clone size, V gene, CDR3 protein, CDR3 DNA. D genes are given only for firm matches. The listing skips clone size in some rows; elsewhere it reads once, few, many or a size class.

d_gene: TRBD2; j_gene: TRBJ2-7; abundance: NA; v_gene: TRBV5-1; CDR3aa: CASRASGKGEQYF; CDR3nt: TGCGCCAGCAGGGCTAGCGGTAAGGGCGAGCAGTACTTC
d_gene: NA; j_gene: TRBJ1-5; abundance: NA; v_gene: TRBV27; CDR3aa: CASSFIAEISNQPQHF; CDR3nt: TGTGCCAGCAGTTTTATCGCGGAGATTAGCAATCAGCCCCAGCATTTT
d_gene: NA; j_gene: TRBJ2-5; abundance: NA; v_gene: TRBV18; CDR3aa: CASSPIPTSGSETQYF; CDR3nt: TGTGCCAGCTCACCAATCCCCACTTCAGGTTCGGAGACCCAGTACTTC
d_gene: NA; j_gene: TRBJ1-6; abundance: NA; v_gene: TRBV7-9; CDR3aa: CASSLEAPNNSPLHF; CDR3nt: TGTGCCAGCAGCTTAGAAGCACCAAACAATTCACCCCTCCACTTT
d_gene: NA; j_gene: TRBJ1-2; abundance: NA; v_gene: TRBV6-5; CDR3aa: CASSYSYSQDPYGYTF; CDR3nt: TGTGCCAGCAGTTACTCGTATAGCCAAGACCCATATGGCTACACCTTC
d_gene: NA; j_gene: TRBJ1-1; abundance: once; v_gene: TRBV6-2/TRBV6-3; CDR3aa: CASSYTDRNTEAFF; CDR3nt: TGTGCCAGCAGTTACACGGACAGGAACACTGAAGCTTTCTTT
d_gene: TRBD1; j_gene: TRBJ1-2; abundance: NA; v_gene: TRBV11-3; CDR3aa: CASSSRGQETNYGYTF; CDR3nt: TGTGCCAGCAGCTCCCGCGGACAGGAAACGAACTATGGCTACACCTTC
d_gene: NA; j_gene: TRBJ1-1; abundance: few; v_gene: TRBV5-6; CDR3aa: CASSFSGGSTEAFF; CDR3nt: TGTGCCAGCAGCTTTTCCGGGGGGTCCACTGAAGCTTTCTTT
d_gene: NA; j_gene: TRBJ1-2; abundance: NA; v_gene: TRBV11-3; CDR3aa: CASSFRGNYGYTF; CDR3nt: TGTGCCAGCAGCTTTAGGGGCAACTATGGCTACACCTTC
d_gene: TRBD1; j_gene: TRBJ1-3; abundance: NA; v_gene: TRBV2; CDR3aa: CASAGQINSGNTIYF; CDR3nt: TGTGCCAGCGCGGGACAGATAAACTCTGGAAACACCATATATTTT
d_gene: TRBD1; j_gene: TRBJ1-2; abundance: NA; v_gene: TRBV19; CDR3aa: CASSIEKGQNYGYTF; CDR3nt: TGTGCCAGTAGTATAGAAAAGGGACAGAACTATGGCTACACCTTC
d_gene: NA; j_gene: TRBJ1-2; abundance: NA; v_gene: TRBV15; CDR3aa: CATSRDIFMGADYGYTF; CDR3nt: TGTGCCACCAGCAGAGATATTTTCATGGGGGCGGACTATGGCTACACCTTC
d_gene: TRBD1; j_gene: TRBJ2-3; abundance: NA; v_gene: TRBV5-1; CDR3aa: CASSQGAGTDTQYF; CDR3nt: TGCGCCAGCAGCCAGGGGGCCGGCACAGATACGCAGTATTTT
d_gene: TRBD1; j_gene: TRBJ2-5; abundance: NA; v_gene: TRBV25-1; CDR3aa: CASSYRDRVWETQYF; CDR3nt: TGTGCCAGCAGTTACCGGGACAGGGTATGGGAGACCCAGTACTTC
d_gene: TRBD1; j_gene: TRBJ1-2; abundance: NA; v_gene: TRBV6-1; CDR3aa: CASSEIPGQGAYGYTF; CDR3nt: TGTGCCAGCAGTGAGATTCCGGGACAGGGTGCCTATGGCTACACCTTC